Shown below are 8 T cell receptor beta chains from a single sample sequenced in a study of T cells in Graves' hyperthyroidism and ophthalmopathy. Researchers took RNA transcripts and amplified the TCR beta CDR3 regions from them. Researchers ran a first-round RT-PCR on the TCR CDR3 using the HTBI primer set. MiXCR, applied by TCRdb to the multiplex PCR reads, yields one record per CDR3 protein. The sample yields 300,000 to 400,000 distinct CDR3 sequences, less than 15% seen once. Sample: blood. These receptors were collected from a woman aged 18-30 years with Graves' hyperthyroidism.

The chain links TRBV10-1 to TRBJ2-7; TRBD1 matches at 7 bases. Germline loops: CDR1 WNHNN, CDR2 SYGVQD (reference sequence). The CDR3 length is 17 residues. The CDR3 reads CGRNRQGTGARADEQYF. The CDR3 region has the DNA TGCGGCAGGAACCGACAGGGTACTGGAGCTCGGGCGGACGAGCAGTACTTC.

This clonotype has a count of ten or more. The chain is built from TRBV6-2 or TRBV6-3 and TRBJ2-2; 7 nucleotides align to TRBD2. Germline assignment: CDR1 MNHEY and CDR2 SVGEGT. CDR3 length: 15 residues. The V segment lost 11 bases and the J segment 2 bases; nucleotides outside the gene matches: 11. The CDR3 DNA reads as TGTGCCTCCCAATGGCTAGCGGATAACACCGGGGAGCTGTTTTTT. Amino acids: CASQWLADNTGELFF.

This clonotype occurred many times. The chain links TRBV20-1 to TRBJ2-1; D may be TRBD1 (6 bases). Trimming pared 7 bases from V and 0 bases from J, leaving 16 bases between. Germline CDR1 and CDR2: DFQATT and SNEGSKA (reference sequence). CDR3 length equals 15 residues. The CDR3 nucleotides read TGCAGTGTCCCCCGGGACACCAGCTCCTACAATGAGCAGTTCTTC. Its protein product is CSVPRDTSSYNEQFF.

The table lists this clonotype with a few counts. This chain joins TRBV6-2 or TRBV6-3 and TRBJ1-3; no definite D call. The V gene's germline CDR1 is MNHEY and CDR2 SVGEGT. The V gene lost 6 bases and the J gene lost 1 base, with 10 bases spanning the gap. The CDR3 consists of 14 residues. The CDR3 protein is CASSPGDSGNTIYF. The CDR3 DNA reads TGTGCCAGCAGCCCCGGTGATTCTGGAAACACCATATATTTT.

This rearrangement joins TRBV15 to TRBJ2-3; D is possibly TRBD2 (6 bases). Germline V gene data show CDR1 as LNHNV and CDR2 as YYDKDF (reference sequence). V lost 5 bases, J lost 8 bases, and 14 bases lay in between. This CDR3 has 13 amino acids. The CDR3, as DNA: TGTGCCACCAGCCCCGGGGCGGAGGGTACGCAGTATTTT. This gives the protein CATSPGAEGTQYF.

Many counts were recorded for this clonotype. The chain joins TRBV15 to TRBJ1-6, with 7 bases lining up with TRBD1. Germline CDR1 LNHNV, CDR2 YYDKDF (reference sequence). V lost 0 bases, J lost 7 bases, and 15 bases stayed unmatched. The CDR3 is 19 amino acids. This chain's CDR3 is CATSRDSGFMGTENSPLHF. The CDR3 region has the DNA TGTGCCACCAGCAGAGATTCAGGTTTCATGGGGACAGAGAATTCACCCCTCCACTTT.

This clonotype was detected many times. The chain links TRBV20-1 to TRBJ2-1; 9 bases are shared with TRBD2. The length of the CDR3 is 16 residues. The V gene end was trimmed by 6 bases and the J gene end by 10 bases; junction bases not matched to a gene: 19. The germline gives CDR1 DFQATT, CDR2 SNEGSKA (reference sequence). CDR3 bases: TGCAGTGCCCCGAAAAATGGTGCTAGCGGGGACGGGGAGCAGTTCTTC. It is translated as CSAPKNGASGDGEQFF.

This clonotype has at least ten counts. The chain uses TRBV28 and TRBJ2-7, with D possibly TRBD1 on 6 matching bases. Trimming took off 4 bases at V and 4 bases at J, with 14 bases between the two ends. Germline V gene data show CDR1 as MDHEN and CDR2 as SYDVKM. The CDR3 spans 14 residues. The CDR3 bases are TGTGCCAGCAGTTCACAGGGATCTGATTACGAGCAGTACTTC. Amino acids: CASSSQGSDYEQYF.